The 6 T cell receptor beta chains given below trace back to one sample, sequenced in a study of blood T cell repertoires in COVID-19 (dated by TCRdb to the early 2020s). The receptor library was made with the immunoSEQ multiplex PCR assay. TCRdb's version of the immuneACCESS table is confined to in-frame rearrangements and falls short of the full clone set. An unresolved V gene accounts for under half of the shortfall where checked; the remainder is of unknown origin. The sample records 45,000 to 55,000 clones, less than 90% of which are singletons. Around 1.6% of the sample is held by the ten biggest clonotypes. The sequenced sample consisted of peripheral blood. These receptors were obtained from a man aged 50-59 years with acute or convalescent COVID-19.

The gene calls are TRBV11-3 and TRBJ2-7; tentatively, D is TRBD1 (5 bases). Germline-derived CDR1 and CDR2 are SGHNT and YENEEA. Trimming removed 5 bases from V and 3 bases from J, with 11 bases in between. The CDR3 consists of 13 residues. The CDR3 coding sequence is TGTGCCAGCAGCGCAGGACAAGGCTACGAGCAGTACTTC. This codes for CASSAGQGYEQYF.

The rearrangement uses TRBV4-3 and TRBJ1-2; 8 positions agree with TRBD1. The CDR3 consists of 15 residues. Trimming removed 0 bases from V and 7 bases from J; junction bases left unmatched: 7. Germline CDR1 and CDR2: LGHNA and YSLEER. The CDR3 spells CASSQEEGRGLGYTF. In DNA form, the CDR3 reads TGCGCCAGCAGCCAAGAAGAGGGCAGGGGGCTTGGCTACACCTTC.

CDR3 amino acids: CASSPRPPTSGGQTDTQYF. CDR3 in DNA: TGTGCCAGCAGCCCCAGGCCCCCGACTAGCGGGGGGCAAACAGATACGCAGTATTTT. This chain joins TRBV27 and TRBJ2-3, with 13 bases that match TRBD2. The junction had 15 bases not matched to a gene; V was cut back by 6 bases and J by 3 bases. The CDR3 extends over 19 amino acids. Germline V lookup: CDR1 MNHEY, CDR2 SMNVEV (reference sequence).

This clone was seen more than once but under ten times. The chain is built from TRBV27 and TRBJ1-6, with D tentatively TRBD1 (6 bases). The CDR3 loop spans 14 amino acids. Trimming stripped 5 bases from V and 9 bases from J, with 14 bases between. Germline assignment: CDR1 MNHEY and CDR2 SMNVEV (reference sequence). Here the CDR3 DNA reads TGTGCCAGCAGTGCCCCTCTCAGGGGTTCACCCCTCCACTTT. Protein sequence: CASSAPLRGSPLHF.

The chain carries TRBV11-2 and TRBJ2-3; the D gene is possibly TRBD1 (6 bases). The V end was cut by 3 bases, the J end by 3 bases, with 13 bases between. The germline V gene encodes CDR1 SGHAT and CDR2 FQNNGV. This CDR3 has 15 amino acids. The CDR3 coding sequence is TGTGCCAGCAGCTTTGGGGGCCGATGGACAGATACGCAGTATTTT. Translation gives CASSFGGRWTDTQYF.

The rearrangement uses TRBV18 and TRBJ1-5, with a possible D match to TRBD1 (5 bases). Looked up from germline, CDR1 is KGHSH and CDR2 is LQKENI. V dropped 1 base and J dropped 2 bases, with 9 bases sitting between them. The CDR3 loop spans 15 amino acids. CDR3 nucleotides: TGTGCCAGCTCACCACTAGGGGTCGGCAATCAGCCCCAGCATTTT. This gives the protein CASSPLGVGNQPQHF.